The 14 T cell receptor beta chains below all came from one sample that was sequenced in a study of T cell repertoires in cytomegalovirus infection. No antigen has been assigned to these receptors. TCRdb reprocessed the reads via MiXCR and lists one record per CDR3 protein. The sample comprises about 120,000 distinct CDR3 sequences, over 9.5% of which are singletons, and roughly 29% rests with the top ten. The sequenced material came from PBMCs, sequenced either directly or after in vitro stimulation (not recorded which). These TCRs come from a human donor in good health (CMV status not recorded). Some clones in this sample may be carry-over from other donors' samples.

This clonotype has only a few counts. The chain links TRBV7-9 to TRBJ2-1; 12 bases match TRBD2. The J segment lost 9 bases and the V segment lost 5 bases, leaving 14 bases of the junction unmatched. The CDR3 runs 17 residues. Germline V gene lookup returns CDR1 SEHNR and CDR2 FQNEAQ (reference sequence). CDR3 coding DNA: TGTGCCAGCAGCCCCCCTAGCGGGAGGGCCTCTGATCCTGAGCAGTTCTTC. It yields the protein CASSPPSGRASDPEQFF. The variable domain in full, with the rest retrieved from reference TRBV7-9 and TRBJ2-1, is DTGVSQNPRHKITKRGQNVTFRCDPISEHNRLYWYRQTLGQGPEFLTYFQNEAQLEKSRLLSDRFSAERPKGSFSTLEIQRTEQGDSAMYLCASSPPSGRASDPEQFFGPGTRLTVL.

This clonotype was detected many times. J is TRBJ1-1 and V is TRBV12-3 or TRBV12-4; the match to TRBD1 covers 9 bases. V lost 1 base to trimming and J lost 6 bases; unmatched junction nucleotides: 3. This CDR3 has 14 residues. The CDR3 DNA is TGTGCCAGCAGTTTAGACAGGGGGCGAGCTGAAGCTTTCTTT. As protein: CASSLDRGRAEAFF.

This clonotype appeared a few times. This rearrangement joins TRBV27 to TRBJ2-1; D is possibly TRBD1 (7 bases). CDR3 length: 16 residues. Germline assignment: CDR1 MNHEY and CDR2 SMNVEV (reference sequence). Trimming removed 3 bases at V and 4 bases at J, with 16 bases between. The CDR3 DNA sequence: TGTGCCAGCAGTTTTGGGGCAGGGGGGATATACAATGAGCAGTTCTTC. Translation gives CASSFGAGGIYNEQFF.

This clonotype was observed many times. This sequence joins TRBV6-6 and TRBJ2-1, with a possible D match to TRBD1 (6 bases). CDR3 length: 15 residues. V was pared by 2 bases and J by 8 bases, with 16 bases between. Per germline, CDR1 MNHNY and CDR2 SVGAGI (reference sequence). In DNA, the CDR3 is TGTGCCAGCAGTTACCTGCAGGGGAGTGTTGATGAGCAGTTCTTC. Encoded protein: CASSYLQGSVDEQFF.

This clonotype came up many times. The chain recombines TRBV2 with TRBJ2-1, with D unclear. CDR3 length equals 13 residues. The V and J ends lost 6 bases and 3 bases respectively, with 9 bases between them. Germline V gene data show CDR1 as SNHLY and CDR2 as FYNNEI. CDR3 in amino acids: CASSSELYNEQFF. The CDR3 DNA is TGTGCCAGCAGCAGTGAGCTCTACAATGAGCAGTTCTTC. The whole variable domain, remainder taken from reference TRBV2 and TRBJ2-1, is EPEVTQTPSHQVTQMGQEVILRCVPISNHLYFYWYRQILGQKVEFLVSFYNNEISEKSEIFDDQFSVERPDGSNFTLKIRSTKLEDSAMYFCASSSELYNEQFFGPGTRLTVL.

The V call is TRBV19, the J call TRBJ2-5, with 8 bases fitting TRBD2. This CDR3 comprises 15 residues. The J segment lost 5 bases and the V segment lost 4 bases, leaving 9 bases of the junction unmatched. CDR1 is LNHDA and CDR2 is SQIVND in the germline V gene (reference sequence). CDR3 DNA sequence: TGTGCCAGTAGTAAAAATCCTAGCGGGTGGGAGACCCAGTACTTC. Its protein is CASSKNPSGWETQYF.

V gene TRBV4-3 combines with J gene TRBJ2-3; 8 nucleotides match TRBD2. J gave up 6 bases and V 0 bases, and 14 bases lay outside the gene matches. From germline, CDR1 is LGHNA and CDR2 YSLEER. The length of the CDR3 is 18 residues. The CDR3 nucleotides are TGCGCCAGCAGCCAAGATTGGGTATGGGGGACGGGAGGGGATACGCAGTATTTT. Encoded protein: CASSQDWVWGTGGDTQYF.

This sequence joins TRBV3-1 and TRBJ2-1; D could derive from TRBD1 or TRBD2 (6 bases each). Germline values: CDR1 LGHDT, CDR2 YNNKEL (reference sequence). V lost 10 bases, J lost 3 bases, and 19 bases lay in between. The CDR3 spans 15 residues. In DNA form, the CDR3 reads TGTGCCACCCGGCGGAGGGGGGTGATCTACAATGAGCAGTTCTTC. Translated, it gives CATRRRGVIYNEQFF.

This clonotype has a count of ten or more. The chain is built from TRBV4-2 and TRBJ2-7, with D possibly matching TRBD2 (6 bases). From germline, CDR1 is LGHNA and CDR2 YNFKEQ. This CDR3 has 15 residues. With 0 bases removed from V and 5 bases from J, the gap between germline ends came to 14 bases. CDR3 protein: CASSQDPTSSHEQYF. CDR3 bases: TGTGCCAGCAGCCAAGACCCGACTAGTTCCCACGAGCAGTACTTC.

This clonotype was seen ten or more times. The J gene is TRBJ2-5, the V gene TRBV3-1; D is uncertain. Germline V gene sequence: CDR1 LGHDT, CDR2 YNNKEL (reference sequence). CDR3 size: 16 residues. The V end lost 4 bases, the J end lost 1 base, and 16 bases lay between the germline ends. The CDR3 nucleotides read TGTGCCAGCAGCCTCCCGTTCTATGGCCGCCAAGAGACCCAGTACTTC. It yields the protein CASSLPFYGRQETQYF.

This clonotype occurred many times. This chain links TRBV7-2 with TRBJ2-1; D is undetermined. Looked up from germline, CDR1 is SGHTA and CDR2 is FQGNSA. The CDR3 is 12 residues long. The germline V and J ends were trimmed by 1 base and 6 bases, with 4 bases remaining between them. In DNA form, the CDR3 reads TGTGCCAGCAGCTTAGAAATCAATGAGCAGTTCTTC. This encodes CASSLEINEQFF.

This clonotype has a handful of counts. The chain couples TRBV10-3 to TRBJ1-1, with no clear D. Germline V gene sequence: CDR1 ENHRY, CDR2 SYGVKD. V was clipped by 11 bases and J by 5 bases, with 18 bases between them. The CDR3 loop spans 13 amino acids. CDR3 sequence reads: CAVQPAMGTEAFF. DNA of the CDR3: TGTGCCGTCCAGCCCGCCATGGGAACTGAAGCTTTCTTT.

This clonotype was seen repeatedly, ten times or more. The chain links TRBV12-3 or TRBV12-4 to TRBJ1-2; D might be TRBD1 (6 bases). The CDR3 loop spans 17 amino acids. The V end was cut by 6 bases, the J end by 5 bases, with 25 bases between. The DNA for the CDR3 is TGTGCCAGCAGCCCTGGGGGGGACACATCAGGAGGGTATGGCTACACCTTC. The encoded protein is CASSPGGDTSGGYGYTF.

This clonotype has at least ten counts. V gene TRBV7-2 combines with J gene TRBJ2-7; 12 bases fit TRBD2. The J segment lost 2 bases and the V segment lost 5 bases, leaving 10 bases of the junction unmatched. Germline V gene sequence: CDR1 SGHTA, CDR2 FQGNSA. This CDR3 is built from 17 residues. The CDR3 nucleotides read TGTGCCAGCAGCCCAGGATTTGGACTAGCGGGGACCTACGAGCAGTACTTC. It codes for CASSPGFGLAGTYEQYF.